This passage covers 11 T cell receptor beta chains from one sample sequenced in a study of cytomegalovirus exposure and HLA in healthy donors. Vbeta (60) and Jbeta (13) primers were used in the PCR. Some clones are missing from TCRdb's copy, which holds only in-frame ones; the method was immunoSEQ multiplex PCR. The sample has around 150,000 clones; more than 65% are singletons. The specimen sequenced was PBMCs. The receptors stem from a man in his forties or fifties in good health and CMV-seropositive.

The V gene is TRBV10-2, the J gene TRBJ2-3; the D gene is possibly TRBD2 (6 bases). CDR1 is WSHSY, CDR2 SAAADI, per germline. The CDR3 totals 13 residues. The V gene lost 5 bases and the J gene lost 6 bases, with 12 bases spanning the gap. The CDR3 nucleotides read TGCGCCAGCAGTAGGGGAGGAATGGATACGCAGTATTTT. This codes for CASSRGGMDTQYF.

J is TRBJ1-4 and V is TRBV23-1, with a tentative D call TRBD1 (5 bases). TRBV23-1 is reported as an ORF; its role is uncertain. The CDR3 sequence is 17 residues long. Trimming left V 7 bases short and J 2 bases short, with 20 bases between. Written as DNA, the CDR3 is TGCGCCAGCAATGTTCCGAACAGGCATCGCACTAATGAAAAACTGTTTTTT. Translation: CASNVPNRHRTNEKLFF.

About this clone: In the same sample, other DNA sequences code for this CDR3. This sequence joins TRBV5-1 and TRBJ2-3, with 7 positions matching TRBD2. The CDR3 covers 13 residues. Germline trimming cut 4 bases from V and 4 bases from J; bases unmatched to any gene: 3. CDR1 SGHRS and CDR2 YFSETQ come from the germline V gene. The DNA for the CDR3 is TGCGCCAGCAGCATTAGCGGGTCAGATACGCAGTATTTT. It specifies CASSISGSDTQYF.

This chain uses TRBV13 with TRBJ2-3, with TRBD1 identical over 9 bases. The junction had 6 bases not matched to a gene; V was cut back by 4 bases and J by 1 base. The germline V gene encodes CDR1 PRHDT and CDR2 FYEKMQ (reference sequence). The CDR3 has 16 residues. The DNA of the CDR3 is TGTGCCAGCAGCTCGACAGGGGGAGCGGGCACAGATACGCAGTATTTT. Translating gives CASSSTGGAGTDTQYF.

The rearrangement links TRBV7-2 to TRBJ2-1; D is perhaps TRBD2 (6 bases). This CDR3 spans 13 amino acids. Germline CDR1 and CDR2: SGHTA and FQGNSA. The V and J ends lost 5 bases and 4 bases respectively, with 9 bases between them. CDR3 in amino acids: CASSLGTYNEQFF. CDR3 DNA: TGTGCCAGCAGCCTCGGGACTTACAATGAGCAGTTCTTC.

The chain is built from TRBV29-1 and TRBJ2-3; maybe TRBD2 (5 bases). V gave up 4 bases and J gave up 4 bases, with 15 bases separating them. CDR1 is SQVTM, CDR2 ANQGSEA, per germline. This CDR3 has 14 amino acids. CDR3 bases: TGCAGCGTTGTTCCGGGAATCAGCCCAGATACGCAGTATTTT. Translated, it gives CSVVPGISPDTQYF.

This rearrangement joins TRBV28 to TRBJ2-3; the match to TRBD2 covers 13 bases. CDR1 MDHEN and CDR2 SYDVKM come from the germline V gene. V lost 2 bases and J lost 6; bases outside the gene matches: 8. The CDR3 contains 17 residues. The chain's CDR3 is CASSLSGLAGELDTQYF. DNA of the CDR3: TGTGCCAGCAGTTTAAGTGGACTAGCGGGAGAATTGGATACGCAGTATTTT.

Comment on this clone: The same CDR3 arises from other DNA sequences in this sample as well. This chain joins TRBV14 and TRBJ2-1; tentative D call: TRBD2 (6 bases). The CDR3 consists of 17 residues. V was trimmed by 1 base and J by 3 bases, leaving 16 bases between them. The germline gives CDR1 SGHDN, CDR2 FVKESK. The CDR3 protein is CASSQGYLANYYNEQFF. The CDR3 DNA follows: TGTGCCAGCAGCCAAGGCTATCTAGCGAACTACTACAATGAGCAGTTCTTC. The full variable domain, with the rest looked up from reference TRBV14 and TRBJ2-1, is EAGVTQFPSHSVIEKGQTVTLRCDPISGHDNLYWYRRVMGKEIKFLLHFVKESKQDESGMPNNRFLAERTGGTYSTLKVQPAELEDSGVYFCASSQGYLANYYNEQFFGPGTRLTVL.

This chain uses TRBV28 with TRBJ1-5; D gene ambiguous. The ends were cut back, 6 bases at V and 4 bases at J, with 16 bases in the middle. The CDR3 consists of 15 residues. CDR1 is MDHEN, CDR2 SYDVKM, per germline. This CDR3 reads CASSPPYTINQPQHF. In DNA form, the CDR3 reads TGTGCCAGCAGCCCACCTTACACGATAAATCAGCCCCAGCATTTT. Drawing the rest from reference TRBV28 and TRBJ1-5, the complete variable domain is DVKVTQSSRYLVKRTGEKVFLECVQDMDHENMFWYRQDPGLGLRLIYFSYDVKMKEKGDIPEGYSVSREKKERFSLILESASTNQTSMYLCASSPPYTINQPQHFGDGTRLSIL.

V is TRBV10-3 and J is TRBJ1-1; the match to TRBD1 covers 8 bases. Germline assignment: CDR1 ENHRY and CDR2 SYGVKD. The trim removed 10 bases at V and 6 bases at J, leaving 7 bases unmatched. This CDR3 contains 12 residues. The CDR3 DNA is TGTGCCACTTACCCAGGGGGCTCTGAAGCTTTCTTT. Encoded protein: CATYPGGSEAFF.

The chain employs TRBV2 and TRBJ1-2, with TRBD1 as a possible D gene (5 bases). Trimming pared 5 bases from V and 5 bases from J, leaving 9 bases between. Germline V lookup: CDR1 SNHLY, CDR2 FYNNEI. The CDR3 totals 12 residues. The CDR3 DNA is TGTGCCAGCAGTAGGACACTTTATGGCTACACCTTC. It is translated as CASSRTLYGYTF.